Shown below are 22 T cell receptor beta chains from a single sample sequenced in a study of OX40 agonist ivuxolimab in advanced cancers. Produced via immunoSEQ multiplex PCR; TCRdb's table is partial and in-frame only. This table has fewer than 85,000 clones, around 92% appearing once. Material: CD4+ or CD8+ T cells sorted from blood, obtained in a trial of the OX40 agonist ivuxolimab. These receptors all stem from an adult with an advanced solid tumor such as melanoma, head and neck, liver or kidney cancer.

A single count supports this clone. The chain carries TRBV6-5 and TRBJ2-3; weak D call: TRBD2 (5 bases). Germline CDR1 reads MNHEY; CDR2 reads SVGAGI. Trimming pared 3 bases from V and 2 bases from J, leaving 15 bases between. This CDR3 spans 16 amino acids. The CDR3, as DNA: TGTGCCAGCAGTTATTCCCCGAGCGGACTCACAGATACGCAGTATTTT. Amino acid sequence: CASSYSPSGLTDTQYF.

V is TRBV18 and J is TRBJ2-7; D uncertain. The V and J ends lost 6 bases and 6 bases respectively, with 15 bases between them. Per the germline V gene, CDR1 is KGHSH and CDR2 is LQKENI. CDR3 size: 13 residues. CDR3 DNA: TGTGCCAGCTCGCCCAAGAGGAGTGGCGAGCAGTACTTC. It codes for CASSPKRSGEQYF.

The CDR3 sequence is CASSPQEAGGINTIYF. The CDR3 DNA reads TGTGCCAGCAGCCCCCAGGAGGCAGGGGGCATCAACACCATATATTTT. This chain links TRBV11-2 with TRBJ1-3, with 8 bases matching TRBD1. CDR1 is SGHAT and CDR2 is FQNNGV in the germline V gene. Trimming took 5 bases from V and 7 from J; bases not matched to a gene: 13. The CDR3 is made up of 16 amino acids.

This chain connects TRBV5-8 to TRBJ2-1; 11 nucleotides align to TRBD2. J was trimmed by 1 base and V by 0 bases; bases with no gene match: 6. Germline V CDR1 and CDR2: SGHTS, YDEGEE. The CDR3 is 18 amino acids. CDR3 sequence (DNA): TGTGCCAGCAGCTTGGCCTGGGGGACTAGCGGATCCTACAATGAGCAGTTCTTC. Its protein product is CASSLAWGTSGSYNEQFF.

The chain recombines TRBV6-6 with TRBJ2-5; 7 bases map to TRBD1. Germline CDR1 and CDR2: MNHNY and SVGAGI (reference sequence). V shed 6 bases, J shed 5 bases, and the junction held 9 bases outside the gene matches. This CDR3 comprises 14 residues. The chain's CDR3 is CASRGRQGLETQYF. CDR3 DNA: TGTGCCAGCAGGGGCCGACAGGGATTGGAGACCCAGTACTTC.

The chain carries TRBV4-1 and TRBJ2-3, with D possibly TRBD2 on 5 matching bases. V was pared by 2 bases and J by 3 bases, with 9 bases between. Germline V gene lookup returns CDR1 MGHRA and CDR2 YSYEKL. CDR3 length equals 14 residues. The CDR3 coding sequence is TGCGCCAGCAGCCAACTACTAGTAACAGATACGCAGTATTTT. Its protein product is CASSQLLVTDTQYF.

This chain uses TRBV5-1 with TRBJ2-1, with no clear D. The CDR3 loop spans 15 amino acids. The ends were cut back, 1 base at V and 3 bases at J, with 11 bases in the middle. Germline V CDR1 and CDR2: SGHRS, YFSETQ. This CDR3 is CASSLSEPIYNEQFF. The CDR3 DNA is TGCGCCAGCAGCTTGAGCGAGCCGATCTACAATGAGCAGTTCTTC.

The V call is TRBV29-1, the J call TRBJ1-1; weak D call: TRBD1 (5 bases). The CDR3 covers 13 residues. V was clipped by 7 bases and J by 1 base, with 13 bases between them. Per germline, CDR1 SQVTM and CDR2 ANQGSEA. In nucleotides, the CDR3 is TGCAGCGCTTCCGGGACGGCGAACACTGAAGCTTTCTTT. Translated: CSASGTANTEAFF.

The CDR3, as DNA: TGCGCCAGCAGCCAAGACCTCGGCCCGCCTCAAATGGGGGACTATGGCTACACCTTC. It is translated as CASSQDLGPPQMGDYGYTF. The J gene is TRBJ1-2, the V gene TRBV4-1; D perhaps matches TRBD1 (5 bases). With 0 bases removed from V and 3 bases from J, the gap between germline ends came to 23 bases. Germline V gene data show CDR1 as MGHRA and CDR2 as YSYEKL. The CDR3 spans 19 residues.

The rearrangement links TRBV27 to TRBJ1-2, with D tentatively TRBD1 (6 bases). The V gene lost 5 bases and the J gene lost 7 bases, with 20 bases spanning the gap. From germline, CDR1 is MNHEY and CDR2 SMNVEV (reference sequence). The CDR3 sequence is 15 residues long. The CDR3, as DNA: TGTGCCAGCAGTCCTCTCGGTGGGGGGCTGGGTGGCTACACCTTC. This translates into CASSPLGGGLGGYTF.

The chain is built from TRBV15 and TRBJ2-7; D is unclear. This CDR3 has 15 amino acids. The V and J ends lost 1 base and 0 bases respectively, with 10 bases between them. Germline CDR1 reads LNHNV; CDR2 reads YYDKDF (reference sequence). Written as DNA, the CDR3 is TGTGCCACCAGCAGAGGAACGCTAAGCTCCTACGAGCAGTACTTC. It codes for CATSRGTLSSYEQYF.

The chain recombines TRBV6-1 with TRBJ2-1; the D gene is possibly TRBD1 (6 bases). Between the trimmed V and J ends, which lost 7 bases and 2 bases, there was a span of 12 bases. Germline V gives CDR1 MNHNS, CDR2 SASEGT. CDR3 length: 14 residues. The CDR3 region has the DNA TGTGCCAGCACCAGGGGTGGTACCTACAATGAGCAGTTCTTC. Protein sequence: CASTRGGTYNEQFF.

This rearrangement joins TRBV7-9 to TRBJ1-3; no clear D. Germline-derived CDR1 and CDR2 are SEHNR and FQNEAQ (reference sequence). Trimming cost V 5 bases and J 7 bases, with 18 bases left between them. This CDR3 has 15 amino acids. DNA of the CDR3: TGTGCCAGCAGCCCCCCGGGTGGGGTCGGCAACACCATATATTTT. This encodes CASSPPGGVGNTIYF.

J is TRBJ2-1 and V is TRBV4-1, with 8 bases aligning to TRBD1. This CDR3 has 15 amino acids. Per the germline V gene, CDR1 is MGHRA and CDR2 is YSYEKL. The V segment lost 4 bases and the J segment 2 bases; nucleotides outside the gene matches: 4. The CDR3 DNA reads TGCGCCAGCAGCCCCGTGACAGGGGCCTACAATGAGCAGTTCTTC. This sequence encodes CASSPVTGAYNEQFF.

V is TRBV7-8 and J is TRBJ1-2, with D unclear. Germline V gene lookup returns CDR1 SGHVS and CDR2 FQNEAQ. V lost 5 bases and J 1 base, leaving 14 bases between the germline ends. CDR3 length equals 15 residues. This CDR3 is CASSQLVTGNYGYTF. The CDR3 nucleotides read TGTGCCAGCAGCCAGCTGGTGACGGGTAACTATGGCTACACCTTC.

The genes are TRBV9 and TRBJ1-1, with D hard to call. The CDR3 sequence is 14 residues long. V was cut by 3 bases and J by 1 base, with 10 bases left in between. Germline V gene data show CDR1 as SGDLS and CDR2 as YYNGEE. CDR3 DNA: TGTGCCAGCAGCGCAGAAACGGGGAACACTGAAGCTTTCTTT. As protein: CASSAETGNTEAFF.

The chain is built from TRBV30 and TRBJ2-2, with TRBD2 as a possible D gene (5 bases). This CDR3 region has 14 residues. Between the trimmed V and J ends, which lost 3 bases and 4 bases, there was a span of 12 bases. CDR1 GTSNPN and CDR2 SVGIG come from the germline V gene (reference sequence). The CDR3 reads CAWSRGQGTGELFF. DNA for the CDR3: TGTGCCTGGAGCCGAGGGCAAGGCACCGGGGAGCTGTTTTTT.

The chain has TRBV5-1 and TRBJ2-7; D uncertain. Trimming stripped 7 bases from V and 3 bases from J, with 14 bases between. Germline values: CDR1 SGHRS, CDR2 YFSETQ. CDR3 length: 13 amino acids. In nucleotides, the CDR3 is TGCGCCAGCGGAAGGGATTCCCTCTACGAGCAGTACTTC. Translating it yields CASGRDSLYEQYF.

The chain has TRBV2 and TRBJ1-2; tentative D call: TRBD1 (6 bases). The CDR3 sequence is 16 residues long. From germline, CDR1 is SNHLY and CDR2 FYNNEI. With 6 bases removed from V and 4 bases from J, the gap between germline ends came to 21 bases. CDR3 amino acids: CASSQRPTGTFYGYTF. The CDR3 region has the DNA TGTGCCAGCAGCCAGCGCCCCACAGGGACGTTCTATGGCTACACCTTC.

This clone was detected once. The J gene is TRBJ2-7, the V gene TRBV5-1, with 10 nucleotides matching TRBD1. The CDR3 sequence is 15 residues long. The germline V gene encodes CDR1 SGHRS and CDR2 YFSETQ. V shed 3 bases, J shed 2 bases, and the junction held 5 bases outside the gene matches. This CDR3 reads CASSSGGTGAYEQYF. CDR3 bases: TGCGCCAGCAGCTCTGGTGGGACAGGGGCCTACGAGCAGTACTTC.

The table lists this clone with a count of one. V gene TRBV30 combines with J gene TRBJ2-3, with D uncertain. The CDR3 totals 14 residues. Trimming left V 5 bases short and J 3 bases short, with 15 bases between. The V gene's germline CDR1 is GTSNPN and CDR2 SVGIG (reference sequence). The chain's CDR3 is CAWVPAMVTDTQYF. CDR3 bases: TGTGCCTGGGTCCCCGCAATGGTAACAGATACGCAGTATTTT.

The chain is built from TRBV5-5 and TRBJ2-3; 7 bases match TRBD2. The germline V gene has CDR1 SGHKS and CDR2 YYEKEE (reference sequence). The CDR3 has 14 residues. The V and J ends lost 4 bases and 5 bases, in that order; junction bases with no gene match: 7. The DNA for the CDR3 is TGTGCCAGCAGCGATGATTCGGGGGGAGATACGCAGTATTTT. It yields the protein CASSDDSGGDTQYF.